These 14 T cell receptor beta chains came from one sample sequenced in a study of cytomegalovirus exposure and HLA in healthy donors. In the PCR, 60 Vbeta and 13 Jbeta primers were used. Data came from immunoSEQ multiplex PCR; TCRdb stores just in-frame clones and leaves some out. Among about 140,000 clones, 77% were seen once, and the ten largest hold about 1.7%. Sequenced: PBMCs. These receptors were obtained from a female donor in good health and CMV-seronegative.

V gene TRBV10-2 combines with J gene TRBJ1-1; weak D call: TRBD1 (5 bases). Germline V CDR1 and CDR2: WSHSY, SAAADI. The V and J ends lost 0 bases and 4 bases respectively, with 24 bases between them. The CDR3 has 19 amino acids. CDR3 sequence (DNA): TGCGCCAGCAGTGAGTCGATATATTCGGGGGAAGTTATCGGCACTGAAGCTTTCTTT. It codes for CASSESIYSGEVIGTEAFF.

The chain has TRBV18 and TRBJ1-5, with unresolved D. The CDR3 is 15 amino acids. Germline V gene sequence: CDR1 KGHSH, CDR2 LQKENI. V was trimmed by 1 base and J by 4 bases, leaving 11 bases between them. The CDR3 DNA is TGTGCCAGCTCACCACGGGCGGGTTCGAATCAGCCCCAGCATTTT. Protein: CASSPRAGSNQPQHF.

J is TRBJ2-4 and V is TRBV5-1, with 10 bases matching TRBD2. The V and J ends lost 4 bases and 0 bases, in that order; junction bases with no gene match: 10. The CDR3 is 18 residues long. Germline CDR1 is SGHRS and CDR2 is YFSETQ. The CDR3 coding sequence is TGCGCCAGCAGCCCAGTTGTGAGACTAGCGGGAGCCAAAAACATTCAGTACTTC. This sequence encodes CASSPVVRLAGAKNIQYF.

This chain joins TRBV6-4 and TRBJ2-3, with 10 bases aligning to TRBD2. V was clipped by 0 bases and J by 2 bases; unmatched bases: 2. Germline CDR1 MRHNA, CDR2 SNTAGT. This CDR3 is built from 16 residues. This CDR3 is CASSDSSGGATDTQYF. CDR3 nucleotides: TGTGCCAGCAGTGACTCGAGCGGGGGGGCCACAGATACGCAGTATTTT.

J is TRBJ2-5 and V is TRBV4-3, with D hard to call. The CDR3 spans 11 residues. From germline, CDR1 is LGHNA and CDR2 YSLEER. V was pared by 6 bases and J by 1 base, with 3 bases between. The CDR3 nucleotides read TGCGCCAGCAGTATCCAAGAGACCCAGTACTTC. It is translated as CASSIQETQYF.

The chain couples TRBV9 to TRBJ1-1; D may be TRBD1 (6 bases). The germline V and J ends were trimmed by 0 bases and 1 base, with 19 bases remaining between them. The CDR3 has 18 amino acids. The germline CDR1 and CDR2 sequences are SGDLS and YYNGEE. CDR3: CASSVVGGWEGKNTEAFF. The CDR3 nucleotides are TGTGCCAGCAGCGTAGTAGGGGGGTGGGAGGGGAAGAACACTGAAGCTTTCTTT.

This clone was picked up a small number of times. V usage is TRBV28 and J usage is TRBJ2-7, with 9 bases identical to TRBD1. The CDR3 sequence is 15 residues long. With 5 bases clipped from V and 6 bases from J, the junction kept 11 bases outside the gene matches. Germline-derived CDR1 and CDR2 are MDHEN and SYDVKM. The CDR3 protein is CASSPPGTGIGEQYF. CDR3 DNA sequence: TGTGCCAGCAGTCCTCCCGGGACAGGGATTGGCGAGCAGTACTTC.

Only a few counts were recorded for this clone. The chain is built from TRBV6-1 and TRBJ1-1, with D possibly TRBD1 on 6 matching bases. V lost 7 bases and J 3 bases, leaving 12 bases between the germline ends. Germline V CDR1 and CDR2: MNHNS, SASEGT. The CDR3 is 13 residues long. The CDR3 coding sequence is TGTGCCAGCAATTTACAGGGCTACACTGAAGCTTTCTTT. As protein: CASNLQGYTEAFF.

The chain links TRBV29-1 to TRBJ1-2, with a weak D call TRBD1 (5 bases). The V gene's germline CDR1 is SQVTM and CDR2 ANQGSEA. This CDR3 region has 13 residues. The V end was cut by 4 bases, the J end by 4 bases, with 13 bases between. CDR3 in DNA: TGCAGCGTTGGCCCGGCAGGGCCCTATGGCTACACCTTC. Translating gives CSVGPAGPYGYTF. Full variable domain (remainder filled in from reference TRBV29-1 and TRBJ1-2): SAVISQKPSRDICQRGTSLTIQCQVDSQVTMMFWYRQQPGQSLTLIATANQGSEATYESGFVIDKFPISRPNLTFSTLTVSNMSPEDSSIYLCSVGPAGPYGYTFGSGTRLTVV.

CDR3 amino acids: CASSLRGQVGEAFF. The CDR3 DNA sequence: TGTGCCAGCAGCTTGAGGGGACAGGTGGGTGAAGCTTTCTTT. This chain links TRBV5-5 with TRBJ1-1; 8 positions agree with TRBD1. The CDR3 consists of 14 residues. Germline CDR1 SGHKS, CDR2 YYEKEE (reference sequence). Trimming cost V 1 base and J 7 bases; bases outside gene matches: 6.

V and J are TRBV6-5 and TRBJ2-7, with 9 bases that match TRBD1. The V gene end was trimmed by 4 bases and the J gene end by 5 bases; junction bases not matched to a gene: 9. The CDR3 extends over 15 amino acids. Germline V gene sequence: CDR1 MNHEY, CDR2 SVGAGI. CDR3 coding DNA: TGTGCCAGCAGTTCCTCCGGGACAGGGACGGACGAGCAGTACTTC. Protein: CASSSSGTGTDEQYF.

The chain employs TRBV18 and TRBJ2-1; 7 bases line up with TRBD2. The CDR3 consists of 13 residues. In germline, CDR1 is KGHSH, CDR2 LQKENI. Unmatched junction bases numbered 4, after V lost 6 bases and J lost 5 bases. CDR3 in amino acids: CASSAGVHNEQFF. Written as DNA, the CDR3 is TGTGCCAGCTCGGCGGGGGTCCACAATGAGCAGTTCTTC. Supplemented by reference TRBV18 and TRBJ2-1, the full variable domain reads NAGVMQNPRHLVRRRGQEARLRCSPMKGHSHVYWYRQLPEEGLKFMVYLQKENIIDESGMPKERFSAEFPKEGPSILRIQQVVRGDSAAYFCASSAGVHNEQFFGPGTRLTVL.

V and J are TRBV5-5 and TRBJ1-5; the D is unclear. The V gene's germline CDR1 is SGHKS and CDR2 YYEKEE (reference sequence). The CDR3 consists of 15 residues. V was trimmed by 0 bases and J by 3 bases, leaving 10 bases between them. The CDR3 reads CASSLADGFNQPQHF. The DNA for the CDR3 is TGTGCCAGCAGCTTGGCCGACGGGTTCAATCAGCCCCAGCATTTT.

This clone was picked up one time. CDR3 bases: TGTGCCAGCAGTTCTGTGGACACGACTTCTAACTATGGCTACACCTTC. Its protein is CASSSVDTTSNYGYTF. V gene TRBV28 combines with J gene TRBJ1-2; D may be TRBD1 (5 bases). The CDR3 spans 16 residues. The V gene lost 4 bases and the J gene lost 0 bases, with 15 bases spanning the gap. Germline lookup yields CDR1 MDHEN and CDR2 SYDVKM.